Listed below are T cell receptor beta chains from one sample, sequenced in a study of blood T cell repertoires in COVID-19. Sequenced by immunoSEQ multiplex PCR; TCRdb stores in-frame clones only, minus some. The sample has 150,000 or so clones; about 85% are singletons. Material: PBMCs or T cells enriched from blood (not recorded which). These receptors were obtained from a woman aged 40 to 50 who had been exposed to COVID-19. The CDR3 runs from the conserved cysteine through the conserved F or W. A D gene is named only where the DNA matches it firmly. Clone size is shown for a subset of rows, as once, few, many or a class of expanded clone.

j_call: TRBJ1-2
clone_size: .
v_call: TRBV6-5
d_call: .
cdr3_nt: TGTGCCAGCAGCTTACAGGGAAAAAACTATGGCTACACCTTC
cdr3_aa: CASSLQGKNYGYTF

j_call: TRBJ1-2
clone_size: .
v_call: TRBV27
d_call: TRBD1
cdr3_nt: TGTGCCAGCAGTTTAGAAGGGACAGGGCAGTATGGCTACACCTTC
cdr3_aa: CASSLEGTGQYGYTF

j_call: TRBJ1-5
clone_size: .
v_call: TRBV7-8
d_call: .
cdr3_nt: TGTGCCAGCAGCTTCGAGGGATTCGCCAATCAGCCCCAGCATTTT
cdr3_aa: CASSFEGFANQPQHF

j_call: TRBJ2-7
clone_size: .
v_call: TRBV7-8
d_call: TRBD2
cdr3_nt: TGTGCCAGCAGCTGGGGACTAGCGGGACCTGATTACGAGCAGTACTTC
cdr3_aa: CASSWGLAGPDYEQYF

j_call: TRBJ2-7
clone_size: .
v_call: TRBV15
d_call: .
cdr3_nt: TGTGCCACCAGCAGAGGGGGCGGACGGTTCACCTACGAGCAGTACTTC
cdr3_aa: CATSRGGGRFTYEQYF

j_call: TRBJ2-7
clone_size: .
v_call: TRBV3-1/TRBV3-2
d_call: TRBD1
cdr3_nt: TGTGCCAGCAGCCAAGGGCCGGGACAGGGGATTACCGGCGAGCAGTACTTC
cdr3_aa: CASSQGPGQGITGEQYF

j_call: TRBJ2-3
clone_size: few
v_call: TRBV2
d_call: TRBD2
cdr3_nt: TGTGCCAGCAGTGAGGCTAGCGGGACCACAGATACGCAGTATTTT
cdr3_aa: CASSEASGTTDTQYF

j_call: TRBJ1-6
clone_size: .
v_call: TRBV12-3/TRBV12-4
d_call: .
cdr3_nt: TGTGCCAGCAGTTTAGCCTCGGGGTCACCCCTCCACTTT
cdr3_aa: CASSLASGSPLHF

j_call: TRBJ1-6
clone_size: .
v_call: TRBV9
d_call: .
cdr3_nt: TGTGCCAGCAGCGCCCCGGGACCGGGGGATTCACCCCTCCACTTT
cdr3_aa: CASSAPGPGDSPLHF

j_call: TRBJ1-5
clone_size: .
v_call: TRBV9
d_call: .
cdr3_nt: TGTGCCAGCAGCATGACAGGCAATCAGCCCCAGCATTTT
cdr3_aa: CASSMTGNQPQHF

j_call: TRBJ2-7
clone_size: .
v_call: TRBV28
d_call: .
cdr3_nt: TGTGCCAGCAGTTTAAGGGGCAAGGTGATCTACGAGCAGTACTTC
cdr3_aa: CASSLRGKVIYEQYF

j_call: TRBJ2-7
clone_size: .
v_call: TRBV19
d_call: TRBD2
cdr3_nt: TGTGCCAGTAGTAAGACTAGCGGGAGCTACGAGCAGTACTTC
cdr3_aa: CASSKTSGSYEQYF

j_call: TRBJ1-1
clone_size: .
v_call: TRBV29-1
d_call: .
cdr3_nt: TGCAGCGTTGGGTTGAGAGACACTGAAGCTTTCTTT
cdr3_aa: CSVGLRDTEAFF

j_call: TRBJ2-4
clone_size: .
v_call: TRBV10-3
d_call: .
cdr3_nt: TGTGCCATCAGTGCCGGAGCCAAAAACATTCAGTACTTC
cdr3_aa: CAISAGAKNIQYF

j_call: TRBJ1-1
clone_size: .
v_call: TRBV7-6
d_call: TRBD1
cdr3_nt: TGTGCCAGCAGCTTGGGACAGGCGAACACTGAAGCTTTCTTT
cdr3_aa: CASSLGQANTEAFF

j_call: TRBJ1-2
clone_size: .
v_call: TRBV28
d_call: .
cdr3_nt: TGTGCCAGCAGTTTAAGCTCCAACTCTAACTATGGCTACACCTTC
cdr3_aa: CASSLSSNSNYGYTF

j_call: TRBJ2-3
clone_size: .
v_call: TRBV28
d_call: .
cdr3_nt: TGTGCCAGCAGTTCCCCCGGACAGCGAAGCACAGATACGCAGTATTTT
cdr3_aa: CASSSPGQRSTDTQYF

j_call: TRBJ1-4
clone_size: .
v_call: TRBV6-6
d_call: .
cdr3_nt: TGTGCCAGCAGTTACTCGGACGACAGCCATAATGAAAAACTGTTTTTT
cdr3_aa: CASSYSDDSHNEKLFF

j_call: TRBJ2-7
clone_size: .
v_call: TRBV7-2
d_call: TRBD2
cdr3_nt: TGTGCCAGCAGCCCCCGGGTGGCGGGAGGGCCTAGGTCCTACGAGCAGTACTTC
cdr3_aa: CASSPRVAGGPRSYEQYF

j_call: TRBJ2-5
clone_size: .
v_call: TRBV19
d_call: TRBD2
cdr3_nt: TGTGCCAGTAGGGGACTAGCGGGAGTAGGAGAGACCCAGTACTTC
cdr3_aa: CASRGLAGVGETQYF

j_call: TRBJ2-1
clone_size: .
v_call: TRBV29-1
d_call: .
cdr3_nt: TGCAGCGCTGGTGGAGGGGACCCCTACAATGAGCAGTTCTTC
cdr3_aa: CSAGGGDPYNEQFF

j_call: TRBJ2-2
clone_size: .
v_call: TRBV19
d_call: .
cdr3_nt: TGTGCCAGTCCTCTAGGGGATACCGGGGAGCTGTTTTTT
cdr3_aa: CASPLGDTGELFF

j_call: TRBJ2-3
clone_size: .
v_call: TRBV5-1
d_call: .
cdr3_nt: TGCGCCAGCAGCTCGGAGGGACCCCCTAGGGATACGCAGTATTTT
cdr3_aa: CASSSEGPPRDTQYF

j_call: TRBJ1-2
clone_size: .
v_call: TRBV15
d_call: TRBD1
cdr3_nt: TGTGCCACCAGCAGCAGGACAGGGGGCGCACGACCTTATGGCTACACCTTC
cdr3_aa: CATSSRTGGARPYGYTF

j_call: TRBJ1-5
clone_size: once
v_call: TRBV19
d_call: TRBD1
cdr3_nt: TGTGCCAGTAGTAGCGGAGGACAGGGGAATCAGCCCCAGCATTTT
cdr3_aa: CASSSGGQGNQPQHF

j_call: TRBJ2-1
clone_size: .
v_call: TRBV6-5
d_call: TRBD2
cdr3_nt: TGTGCCAGCAGTTTTCGCGGGAGGGCCTACAATGAGCAGTTCTTC
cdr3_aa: CASSFRGRAYNEQFF

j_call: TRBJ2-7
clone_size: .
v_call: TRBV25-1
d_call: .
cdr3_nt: TGTGCCAGCAGAACTATCGATGAGCAGTACTTC
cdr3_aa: CASRTIDEQYF

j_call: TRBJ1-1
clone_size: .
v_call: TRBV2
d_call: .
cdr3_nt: TGTGCCAGCAGTGTTTCAGGGATGGGCACTGAAGCTTTCTTT
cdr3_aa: CASSVSGMGTEAFF